This T cell receptor (beta chain) was found in a study of early T cells in non-severe SARS-CoV-2 infection (dated by TCRdb to about 2021). General notes on the study: Because TCR sequencing relied on bulk RNA taken from unsorted whole blood, pairing of alpha and beta chains was not possible. What the work shows at the level of the full study, not this receptor alone: VDJdb matching was skewed toward anti-spike CD8 responses, so virus-specific expansions were likely underestimated and private and CD4 specificities were missed.

This was a case-control study nested in a cohort of healthcare workers in London, UK, who had nasopharyngeal swab PCR tests and blood samples taken every week. Healthcare workers were enrolled in the week of the UK lockdown, from 23 to 31 March 2020, and were followed every week for up to roughly 15 weeks. Libraries were made using 5' RACE. Sequencing was carried out with a NextSeq 500. To correct for sequencing error and PCR bias, the TCR library protocol tagged individual cDNA molecules with unique molecular identifiers. Both TCR alpha and beta chains were sequenced, and tight co-correlation was observed between alpha and beta sequence abundances in each sample. On the authors' methods: Decombinator V4 was used to annotate TCR sequences for V gene, J gene and CDR3. TCRs were defined as expanded if a significant change between any two time points was detected under a Poisson model with p below 0.0001. Abundances of TCRs were expressed as counts per million after normalisation to the total number of TCRs sequenced in each sample. TRAV1-2 paired with TRAJ12, TRAJ20 or TRAJ33 defined MAIT TCRs, while TRAV10 paired with TRAJ18 defined iNKT TCRs. VDJdb, accessed 1 November 2021, was searched for CMV, EBV and SARS-CoV-2 annotated TCRs, with TCRs annotated for multiple antigens excluded. The public reads were run again by TCRdb, first through fastp at Q25 and then through MiXCR, and only productive beta chains were kept. Under each unique CDR3 protein, matching rows form one entry showing the most common genes and DNA. These V and J calls are TCRdb output, not the study's own analysis. In all, the sample holds more than 50,000 distinct CDR3 sequences, and approximately 12% of those were seen once. The ten largest clonotypes hold 1.2% to 1.5% of the sample.

Based on the germline V gene (reference sequence), the CDR1 and CDR2 sequences are GTSNPN and SVGIG. From its cysteine to its phenylalanine, the CDR3 spans 13 amino acids. Solely the CDR3 DNA is kept, with 39 bases framed from the first base. Clipping removes 3 bases from V and 8 bases from J, with 5 as the unmatched junction base count. This clonotype was counted ten times or more. Its antigen target is currently unknown. Per-base quality was not reported, and no clone a single base away is much larger than it. This clonotype was sampled from an adult who was a healthcare worker with PCR-confirmed SARS-CoV-2 infection or an uninfected control (not recorded which). The sequence is built from TRBV30 and TRBJ1-4, and 8 junctional nucleotides match TRBD1. The sample was whole blood, taken at baseline. The CDR3 reads CAWRHRGGEKLFF. Here is the DNA: TGTGCCTGGAGGCACAGGGGGGGAGAAAAACTGTTTTTT. The full variable domain, completed from the reference TRBV30 and TRBJ1-4 proteins outside the CDR3, reads SQTIHQWPATLVQPVGSPLSLECTVEGTSNPNLYWYRQAAGRGLQLLFYSVGIGQISSEVPQNLSASRPQDRQFILSSKKLLLSDSGFYLCAWRHRGGEKLFFGSGTQLSVL.